These 29 T cell receptor beta chains originate from one sample sequenced in a study of a mutant IDH1 vaccine in newly diagnosed glioma. Repertoires were generated with immunoSEQ multiplex PCR, while TCRdb's copy carries only in-frame clones and drops some. This sample has roughly 57,000 clones, with 70% to 90% found just once. Regarding time point: week 11, during vaccination. The investigators gave 300 ug of mutant IDH1 20-mer peptide in each vaccine dose, together with topical imiquimod. These receptors' targets are unknown. The input for sequencing was PBMCs, taken from a glioma patient whose treatment included an IDH1 peptide vaccine. The source is a man aged 40-55 years with glioma.

This clone was seen more than once but under ten times. The V gene is TRBV27, the J gene TRBJ1-5, with TRBD1 as a possible D gene (6 bases). The germline V gene has CDR1 MNHEY and CDR2 SMNVEV (reference sequence). Deletions cut 5 bases from V and 7 bases from J, with 12 bases between. This CDR3 comprises 13 residues. The CDR3 loop reads CASSSRGGQPQHF. The CDR3 nucleotides read TGTGCCAGCAGTAGCAGGGGCGGACAGCCCCAGCATTTT.

This clone occurred once. The chain combines TRBV6-5 with TRBJ2-7; D is possibly TRBD2 (6 bases). CDR3 size: 14 residues. Trimming took off 4 bases at V and 6 bases at J, with 16 bases between the two ends. From germline, CDR1 is MNHEY and CDR2 SVGAGI. CDR3 DNA sequence: TGTGCCAGCAGTTCCTCCTTGGTGGGGGGCGAGCAGTACTTC. This sequence encodes CASSSSLVGGEQYF.

This clone was observed a few times. The chain employs TRBV6-6 and TRBJ1-3, with D possibly matching TRBD1 (5 bases). CDR1 and CDR2 from the germline V gene are MNHNY and SVGAGI (reference sequence). The CDR3 is 14 residues long. V was clipped by 1 base and J by 2 bases, with 6 bases between them. In DNA form, the CDR3 reads TGTGCCAGCAGTTACTTGGGGGCTGGAAACACCATATATTTT. Residues: CASSYLGAGNTIYF.

V is TRBV7-8 and J is TRBJ2-7; D is ambiguous. Deletions cut 4 bases from V and 1 base from J, with 8 bases between. CDR1 is SGHVS, CDR2 FQNEAQ, per germline. The CDR3 has 13 residues. Here the CDR3 DNA reads TGTGCCAGCAGCTATGGGATTTCCTACGAGCAGTACTTC. Translating gives CASSYGISYEQYF.

This sequence joins TRBV7-2 and TRBJ1-5; D remains unclear. The CDR3 spans 14 residues. Germline CDR1 SGHTA, CDR2 FQGNSA. V shed 2 bases and J shed 5 bases, with 10 bases lying between them. The CDR3 reads CASSLMSGDQPQHF. CDR3 bases: TGTGCCAGCAGCTTAATGTCGGGTGATCAGCCCCAGCATTTT.

This clone was recorded only once. The chain carries TRBV5-5 and TRBJ1-6; the D gene is possibly TRBD1 (6 bases). The germline V and J ends were trimmed by 0 bases and 8 bases, with 9 bases remaining between them. The germline gives CDR1 SGHKS, CDR2 YYEKEE (reference sequence). The CDR3 loop spans 14 amino acids. CDR3 coding DNA: TGTGCCAGCAGCTTGGGGGACATCTATTCACCCCTCCACTTT. It is translated as CASSLGDIYSPLHF.

V gene TRBV11-2 combines with J gene TRBJ2-1; a weak D match, TRBD2 (5 bases). From germline, CDR1 is SGHAT and CDR2 FQNNGV. The CDR3 covers 17 residues. V lost 5 bases, J lost 0 bases, and 17 bases lay in between. In DNA, the CDR3 is TGTGCCAGCAGCACCCTTCTAGTGGGGAGCTCCTACAATGAGCAGTTCTTC. Protein: CASSTLLVGSSYNEQFF.

The rearrangement joins TRBV7-2 to TRBJ2-7; D remains ambiguous. The V end was cut by 5 bases, the J end by 0 bases, with 8 bases between. CDR1 and CDR2 (germline): SGHTA, FQGNSA. There are 13 residues in the CDR3. DNA of the CDR3: TGTGCCAGCAGCCCTAGGAGCTCCTACGAGCAGTACTTC. It is translated as CASSPRSSYEQYF. Supplemented by reference TRBV7-2 and TRBJ2-7, the full variable domain reads GAGVSQSPSNKVTEKGKDVELRCDPISGHTALYWYRQSLGQGLEFLIYFQGNSAPDKSGLPSDRFSAERTGGSVSTLTIQRTQQEDSAVYLCASSPRSSYEQYFGPGTRLTVT.

This chain joins TRBV4-3 and TRBJ1-5; D remains ambiguous. This CDR3 spans 13 amino acids. The germline CDR1 and CDR2 sequences are LGHNA and YSLEER. V was pared by 0 bases and J by 6 bases, with 6 bases between. DNA of the CDR3: TGCGCCAGCAGCCAAGATCTTACTCAGCCCCAGCATTTT. Protein sequence: CASSQDLTQPQHF.

This clone was seen just once. The chain carries TRBV28 and TRBJ1-2; D possibly corresponds to TRBD1 (6 bases). Trimming removed 6 bases from V and 4 bases from J, with 15 bases in between. Germline V gene sequence: CDR1 MDHEN, CDR2 SYDVKM. The CDR3 is made up of 14 amino acids. This CDR3 is CASRGQSPRYGYTF. As DNA, the CDR3 is TGTGCCAGCAGAGGACAGTCTCCTCGCTATGGCTACACCTTC.

There are a few counts of this clone. V is TRBV11-2 and J is TRBJ2-7; weak D call: TRBD2 (6 bases). This CDR3 is built from 13 residues. Trimming shortened V by 5 bases and J by 9 bases, and 17 bases separated the two germline ends. Germline CDR1 SGHAT, CDR2 FQNNGV. The CDR3 nucleotides are TGTGCCAGCAGCGATAGGGACTCCCCCGGGCAGTACTTC. It yields the protein CASSDRDSPGQYF.

The V gene is TRBV5-1, the J gene TRBJ2-3; TRBD2 is a possible D gene (6 bases). The CDR3 sequence is 14 residues long. The V end was cut by 0 bases, the J end by 6 bases, with 11 bases between. Germline V gene lookup returns CDR1 SGHRS and CDR2 YFSETQ. The CDR3: CASSLGQGGDTQYF. The DNA for the CDR3 is TGCGCCAGCAGCTTGGGCCAGGGAGGCGATACGCAGTATTTT.

The rearrangement uses TRBV7-2 and TRBJ2-7, with D maybe TRBD2 (5 bases). The CDR3 spans 15 residues. The germline gives CDR1 SGHTA, CDR2 FQGNSA. V was pared by 1 base and J by 4 bases, with 14 bases between. The CDR3 loop is CASSLDGGAQYEQYF. The CDR3 DNA follows: TGTGCCAGCAGCTTAGACGGAGGAGCGCAATACGAGCAGTACTTC.

V is TRBV7-9 and J is TRBJ1-2; a possible D gene is TRBD1 (6 bases). The V and J ends lost 1 base and 3 bases respectively, with 12 bases between them. This CDR3 comprises 15 residues. The germline V gene has CDR1 SEHNR and CDR2 FQNEAQ (reference sequence). The CDR3 loop reads CASSLDTGRDYGYTF. CDR3 bases: TGTGCCAGCAGCTTAGATACAGGGAGGGACTATGGCTACACCTTC.

This chain uses TRBV11-1 with TRBJ2-1; TRBD2 matches at 11 bases. The CDR3 sequence is 15 residues long. The V gene end was trimmed by 7 bases and the J gene end by 1 base; junction bases not matched to a gene: 3. Germline loops: CDR1 SGHAT, CDR2 FQDESV (reference sequence). CDR3 nucleotides: TGTGCCAGCACCTCTAGCGGGAGGTCCTACAATGAGCAGTTCTTC. It specifies CASTSSGRSYNEQFF. The full variable domain, completed using reference TRBV11-1 and TRBJ2-1, is EAEVAQSPRYKITEKSQAVAFWCDPISGHATLYWYRQILGQGPELLVQFQDESVVDDSQLPKDRFSAERLKGVDSTLKIQPAELGDSAMYLCASTSSGRSYNEQFFGPGTRLTVL.

This chain links TRBV7-9 with TRBJ2-5, with TRBD1 matching over 7 bases. Germline V gives CDR1 SEHNR, CDR2 FQNEAQ (reference sequence). Trimming took 8 bases from V and 1 from J; bases not matched to a gene: 7. The CDR3 is made up of 14 amino acids. CDR3 sequence reads: CASGWGQSQETQYF. CDR3 in DNA: TGTGCCAGCGGTTGGGGACAGAGCCAAGAGACCCAGTACTTC.

This sequence joins TRBV30 and TRBJ1-6, with 7 bases aligning to TRBD1. This CDR3 spans 13 amino acids. Germline CDR1 is GTSNPN and CDR2 is SVGIG (reference sequence). The trim removed 8 bases at V and 9 bases at J, leaving 10 bases unmatched. The CDR3 DNA reads as TGTGCCCATGAGAGAGGGGGCGGTTCACCCCTCCACTTT. It encodes CAHERGGGSPLHF. Combining the CDR3 with reference TRBV30 and TRBJ1-6 gives the whole variable domain SQTIHQWPATLVQPVGSPLSLECTVEGTSNPNLYWYRQAAGRGLQLLFYSVGIGQISSEVPQNLSASRPQDRQFILSSKKLLLSDSGFYLCAHERGGGSPLHFGNGTRLTVT.

This chain uses TRBV7-9 with TRBJ1-1; D remains ambiguous. The CDR3 extends over 14 amino acids. Germline CDR1 SEHNR, CDR2 FQNEAQ (reference sequence). V lost 1 base and J lost 1, with 7 bases in between. The CDR3 is CASSLGVENTEAFF. The CDR3 bases are TGTGCCAGCAGCTTAGGGGTAGAGAACACTGAAGCTTTCTTT.

The count of this clone is one. This chain uses TRBV11-3 with TRBJ1-2; 9 bases are a match to TRBD1. V lost 4 bases and J lost 4; bases outside the gene matches: 16. Germline V gives CDR1 SGHNT, CDR2 YENEEA. The CDR3 is made up of 18 amino acids. This chain's CDR3 is CASSSLSTPTGGSYGYTF. The CDR3 nucleotides read TGTGCCAGCAGCTCCCTATCGACCCCGACAGGGGGGAGCTATGGCTACACCTTC.

The chain joins TRBV9 to TRBJ2-2; D uncertain. Germline CDR1 SGDLS, CDR2 YYNGEE. V lost 5 bases, J lost 6 bases, and 17 bases lay in between. The length of the CDR3 is 15 residues. CDR3 DNA: TGTGCCAGCAGTGCCCCTTCGGTCAGCGCCGGGGAGCTGTTTTTT. This encodes CASSAPSVSAGELFF.

In this sample, this clone turned up once. V and J are TRBV7-9 and TRBJ2-2, with D perhaps TRBD2 (6 bases). The CDR3 consists of 16 residues. The germline V and J ends were trimmed by 9 bases and 3 bases, with 20 bases remaining between them. Germline V gene lookup returns CDR1 SEHNR and CDR2 FQNEAQ (reference sequence). The CDR3 is CASRGGTDYYTGELFF. The CDR3 DNA is TGTGCCAGTAGAGGCGGGACGGACTATTACACCGGGGAGCTGTTTTTT.

In its sample, this clone was seen once. The chain is built from TRBV18 and TRBJ2-3; D gene uncertain. The CDR3 runs 14 residues. In germline, CDR1 is KGHSH, CDR2 LQKENI. V was trimmed by 3 bases and J by 0 bases, leaving 7 bases between them. This chain's CDR3 is CASSPTASTDTQYF. In DNA form, the CDR3 reads TGTGCCAGCTCACCCACGGCGAGCACAGATACGCAGTATTTT.

The chain uses TRBV28 and TRBJ2-1, with TRBD1 matching over 9 bases. This CDR3 is 16 amino acids long. V lost 5 bases and J lost 8; bases outside the gene matches: 13. Looked up from germline, CDR1 is MDHEN and CDR2 is SYDVKM. This CDR3 is CASSTLPGQGSHEQFF. The CDR3 DNA follows: TGTGCCAGCAGTACTCTACCGGGACAGGGTTCGCATGAGCAGTTCTTC.

The chain has TRBV5-6 and TRBJ1-2; TRBD1 aligns across 9 bases. The V and J ends lost 4 bases and 4 bases, in that order; junction bases with no gene match: 5. Germline CDR1 is SGHDT and CDR2 is YYEEEE. The CDR3 runs to 14 residues. CDR3 in DNA: TGTGCCAGCAGCCCAACAGGGGGCGGCTATGGCTACACCTTC. The encoded protein is CASSPTGGGYGYTF.

V usage is TRBV18 and J usage is TRBJ2-3; 10 bases are shared with TRBD2. Looked up from germline, CDR1 is KGHSH and CDR2 is LQKENI. This CDR3 comprises 15 residues. V shed 3 bases, J shed 1 base, and the junction held 1 base outside the gene matches. CDR3 nucleotides: TGTGCCAGCTCACCCCTAGCGGGGGGCACAGATACGCAGTATTTT. Amino acids: CASSPLAGGTDTQYF.

This chain connects TRBV5-4 to TRBJ2-5, with D maybe TRBD2 (6 bases). Trimming removed 4 bases from V and 4 bases from J, with 14 bases in between. The CDR3 is 14 residues long. Germline CDR1 is SGHNT and CDR2 is YYREEE (reference sequence). The CDR3 is CASSVDGGIETQYF. CDR3 coding DNA: TGTGCCAGCAGCGTGGATGGGGGGATAGAGACCCAGTACTTC.

V usage is TRBV30 and J usage is TRBJ1-1; a weak D match, TRBD1 (5 bases). Germline values: CDR1 GTSNPN, CDR2 SVGIG (reference sequence). Trimming removed 8 bases at V and 3 bases at J, with 13 bases between. CDR3 length: 12 amino acids. CDR3 in DNA: TGTGCCCTGACCGGGGGGTACACTGAAGCTTTCTTT. It codes for CALTGGYTEAFF.

The count of this clone is one. The chain carries TRBV6-1 and TRBJ2-4; D remains unclear. Germline loops: CDR1 MNHNS, CDR2 SASEGT. This CDR3 contains 14 residues. V was trimmed by 4 bases and J by 7 bases, leaving 14 bases between them. The CDR3 DNA reads TGTGCCAGCAGTGGGGATCTACAGAGGAACATTCAGTACTTC. Translation gives CASSGDLQRNIQYF.

The genes are TRBV30 and TRBJ1-3; D is uncertain. The germline gives CDR1 GTSNPN, CDR2 SVGIG (reference sequence). This CDR3 comprises 12 residues. The V and J ends lost 5 bases and 2 bases respectively, with 7 bases between them. The CDR3 is CAWDGTGNTIYF. The CDR3, as DNA: TGTGCCTGGGATGGTACTGGAAACACCATATATTTT.